This entry concerns a single TCR beta chain. Extracted RNA was reverse transcribed into cDNA, the sequencing template. Data came from immunoSEQ multiplex PCR; TCRdb stores just in-frame clones and leaves some out. Altogether some 200,000 clones are present, about 63% being singletons, with the ten largest covering 14% to 15%. This CDR3 comprises 13 residues. V lost 3 bases and J 4 bases, leaving 7 bases between the germline ends. Germline-derived CDR1 and CDR2 are MGHDK and SYGVNS. The data stem from a study of CD8+ T cells in alopecia areata. This receptor was obtained from a human donor with alopecia areata. Specimen: CD4+ T cells sorted from blood, collected at week 0. This chain uses TRBV25-1 with TRBJ1-5; D remains ambiguous. CDR3 loop: CASSEGRNQPQHF. Here the CDR3 DNA reads TGTGCCAGCAGTGAGGGAAGGAATCAGCCCCAGCATTTT.